This TCR beta chain was documented in a study of blood T cell repertoires in COVID-19. About the research overall: Sites across the United States, Italy and Spain contributed samples from acute and convalescent COVID-19. In each case, the material was cDNA or gDNA derived from T cells, B-cell-depleted T cells, or PBMCs.

This CDR3 has 18 amino acids. V shed 5 bases, J shed 0 bases, and the junction held 7 bases outside the gene matches. Germline assignment: CDR1 SEHNR and CDR2 FQNEAQ (reference sequence). Only in-frame clones appear in the TCRdb table, and some are missing; sequencing was by immunoSEQ multiplex PCR. The top ten clones hold about 9.1% of a sample with fewer than 70,000 clones, around 90% of them seen once. The sequencing sample was made of peripheral blood. The chain has TRBV7-9 and TRBJ2-3; TRBD2 matches 14 bases. This receptor was obtained from a woman of 80 years or more with active COVID-19. The CDR3 DNA reads as TGTGCCAGCAGCCGGGGACTAGCGGGGGCCACTAGCACAGATACGCAGTATTTT. This encodes CASSRGLAGATSTDTQYF.